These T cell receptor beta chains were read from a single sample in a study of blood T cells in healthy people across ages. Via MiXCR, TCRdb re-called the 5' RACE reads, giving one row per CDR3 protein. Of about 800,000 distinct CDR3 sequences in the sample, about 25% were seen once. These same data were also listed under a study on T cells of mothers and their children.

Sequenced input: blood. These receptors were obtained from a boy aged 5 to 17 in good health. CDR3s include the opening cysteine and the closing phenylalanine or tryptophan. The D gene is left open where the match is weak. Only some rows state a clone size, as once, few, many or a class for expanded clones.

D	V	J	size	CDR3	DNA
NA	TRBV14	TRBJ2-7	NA	CASMEERYEQYF	TGTGCCAGCATGGAGGAACGCTACGAGCAGTACTTC
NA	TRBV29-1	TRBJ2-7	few	CSVEDYRDPYEQYF	TGCAGCGTTGAAGATTACAGGGACCCCTACGAGCAGTACTTC
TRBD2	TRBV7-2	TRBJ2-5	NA	CASSPGRWRAGPQETQYF	TGTGCCAGCAGCCCAGGACGGTGGAGAGCGGGGCCGCAAGAGACCCAGTACTTC
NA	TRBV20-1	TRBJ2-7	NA	CSAKSWRKLDEQYF	TGCAGTGCTAAGTCTTGGAGAAAGTTAGACGAGCAGTACTTC
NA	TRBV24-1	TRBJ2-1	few	CATRAQGGSYNEQFF	TGTGCCACCAGGGCCCAGGGTGGTTCCTACAATGAGCAGTTCTTC
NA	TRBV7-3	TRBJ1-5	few	CASSAATGRGSNQPQHF	TGTGCCAGCAGCGCCGCCACAGGGAGGGGTAGCAATCAGCCCCAGCATTTT
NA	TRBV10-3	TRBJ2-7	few	CAISGQRVFEQYF	TGTGCCATCAGTGGGCAACGGGTCTTCGAGCAGTACTTC
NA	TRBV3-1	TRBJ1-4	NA	CASSFNMWTGEKLFF	TGTGCCAGCAGTTTCAACATGTGGACTGGCGAAAAACTGTTTTTT
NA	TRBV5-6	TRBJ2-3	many	CASSLAGADTQYF	TGTGCCAGCAGCTTAGCAGGGGCAGATACGCAGTATTTT
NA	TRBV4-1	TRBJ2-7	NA	CASSLSARGTGVVKDYEQYF	TGCGCCAGCAGCCTCAGCGCCAGGGGAACTGGGGTTGTGAAGGACTACGAGCAGTACTTC
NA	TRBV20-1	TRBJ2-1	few	CSATTTPYSF	TGCAGTGCTACCACCACCCCGTATTCGTTC
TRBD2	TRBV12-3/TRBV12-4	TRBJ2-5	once	CASSFDVGGAEETQYF	TGTGCCAGCAGTTTTGACGTCGGGGGGGCTGAGGAGACCCAGTACTTC
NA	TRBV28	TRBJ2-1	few	CASSTVGAITYNEQFF	TGTGCCAGCAGTACGGTGGGGGCCATCACCTACAATGAACAGTTCTTC
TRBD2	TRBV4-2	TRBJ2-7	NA	CASSQDPLAGGAYEQYF	TGTGCCAGCAGCCAAGACCCTCTAGCGGGAGGTGCCTACGAGCAGTACTTC
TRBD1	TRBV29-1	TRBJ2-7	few	CSVEIPGTGTYEQYF	TGCAGCGTTGAGATTCCAGGGACAGGGACTTACGAGCAGTACTTC
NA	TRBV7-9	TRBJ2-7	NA	CASSLALERPYEQYF	TGTGCCAGCAGCTTAGCTTTGGAGCGCCCCTACGAGCAGTACTTC
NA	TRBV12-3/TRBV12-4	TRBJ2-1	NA	CASSFGSPSYNEQFF	TGTGCCAGCAGTTTCGGGAGCCCGTCGTACAATGAGCAGTTCTTC
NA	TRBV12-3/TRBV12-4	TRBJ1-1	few	CASRNTMNTEAFF	TGTGCCAGCAGGAATACTATGAACACTGAAGCTTTCTTT
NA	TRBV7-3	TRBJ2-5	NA	CASSLTVGTRETQYF	TGTGCCAGCAGCTTAACAGTCGGGACGAGGGAGACCCAGTACTTC
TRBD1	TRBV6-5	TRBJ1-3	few	CASGNRGPSGNTIYF	TGTGCCAGCGGGAACAGGGGCCCCTCTGGAAACACCATATATTTT
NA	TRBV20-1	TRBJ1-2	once	CSASWAYGYTF	TGCAGTGCTAGTTGGGCCTATGGCTACACCTTC
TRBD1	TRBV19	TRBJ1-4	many	CASSQGGEKLFF	TGTGCCAGCAGTCAGGGGGGTGAAAAACTGTTTTTT
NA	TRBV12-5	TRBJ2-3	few	CASGLGPQDTQYF	TGTGCTAGTGGTTTGGGGCCGCAAGATACGCAGTATTTT
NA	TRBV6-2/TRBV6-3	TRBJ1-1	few	CASSTGRGTEAFF	TGTGCCAGCAGTACGGGACGTGGCACTGAAGCTTTCTTT
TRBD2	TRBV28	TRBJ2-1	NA	CASSYGGEGKNEQFF	TGTGCCAGCAGTTATGGGGGGGAGGGCAAAAATGAGCAGTTCTTC
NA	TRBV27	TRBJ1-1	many	CASSLAGATEAFF	TGTGCCAGCAGTTTGGCGGGGGCCACTGAAGCTTTCTTT
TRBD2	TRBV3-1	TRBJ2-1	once	CASSPTLAGANEQFF	TGTGCCAGCAGCCCCACTCTGGCGGGAGCCAATGAGCAGTTCTTC
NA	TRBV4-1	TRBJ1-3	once	CASSQGGGMAVYTIYF	TGCGCCAGCAGCCAGGGAGGTGGAATGGCAGTGTACACCATATATTTT
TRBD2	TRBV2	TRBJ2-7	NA	CASTKEGPPGGYEQYF	TGTGCCAGCACCAAAGAGGGACCCCCGGGAGGGTACGAGCAGTACTTC
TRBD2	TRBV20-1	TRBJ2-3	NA	CSAGTSGPSTDTQYF	TGCAGTGCCGGAACTAGCGGGCCTAGCACAGATACGCAGTATTTT
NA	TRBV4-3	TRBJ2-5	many	CASSQDRGAEEETQYF	TGCGCCAGCAGCCAAGATAGGGGCGCGGAAGAAGAGACCCAGTACTTC
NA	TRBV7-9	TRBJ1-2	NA	CASSPSDSYTF	TGTGCCAGCAGCCCCTCCGATAGCTACACCTTC
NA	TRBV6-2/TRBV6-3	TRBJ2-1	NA	CASTRDTGLTYNEQFF	TGTGCCAGCACCCGGGACACGGGACTTACCTACAATGAGCAGTTCTTC
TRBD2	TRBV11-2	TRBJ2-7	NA	CASSSPTAGAYEQYF	TGTGCCAGCAGCTCTCCTACGGCGGGGGCCTACGAGCAGTACTTC
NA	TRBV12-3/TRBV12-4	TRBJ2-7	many	CASSGGTYEQYF	TGTGCCTCATCCGGGGGAACCTACGAGCAGTACTTC
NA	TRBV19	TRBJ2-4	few	CASSIFGEMGKNIQYF	TGTGCCAGTAGTATATTCGGGGAAATGGGCAAAAACATTCAGTACTTC
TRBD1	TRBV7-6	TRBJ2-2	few	CASSHHAGQENTGELFF	TGTGCCAGCAGCCACCACGCGGGACAGGAGAACACCGGGGAGCTGTTTTTT
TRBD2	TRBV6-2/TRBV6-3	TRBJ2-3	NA	CASSQREAFTDTQYF	TGTGCCAGCAGCCAGCGGGAGGCATTCACAGATACGCAGTATTTT